The clone carrying this TCR beta chain was counted ten times or more. Its cognate antigen is unknown. This specimen comes from a study of T-cell reconstitution after alpha-beta-depleted transplantation in children. Study-level findings and limits: Roughly two months post-transplant, alpha-beta T cells reportedly originated from several hundred graft clones that had expanded.

Trimming removed 4 bases from V and 3 bases from J; junction bases left unmatched: 6. CDR3 length: 15 amino acids. Germline-derived CDR1 and CDR2 are LGHDT and YNNKEL (reference sequence). Preparation of the TCRbeta library was carried out with unique molecular identifiers. TCRdb used MiXCR to reprocess the PCR reads, holding one entry per CDR3 protein. The sample lists 250,000 or so distinct CDR3 sequences, roughly 8.2% occurring once. V and J are TRBV3-1 and TRBJ2-7; 10 bases map to TRBD2. The sample was PBMCs, mostly from graft donor cells, taken 180 days after TCRalphabeta/CD19-depleted stem cell transplant. This receptor was identified in a male patient under 18 who had a stem cell transplant for acute lymphoblastic leukemia, so the T cells may come from the graft donor. This CDR3 reads CASSPWTSGGYEQYF. The CDR3 bases are TGTGCCAGCAGCCCCTGGACTAGCGGAGGCTACGAGCAGTACTTC.